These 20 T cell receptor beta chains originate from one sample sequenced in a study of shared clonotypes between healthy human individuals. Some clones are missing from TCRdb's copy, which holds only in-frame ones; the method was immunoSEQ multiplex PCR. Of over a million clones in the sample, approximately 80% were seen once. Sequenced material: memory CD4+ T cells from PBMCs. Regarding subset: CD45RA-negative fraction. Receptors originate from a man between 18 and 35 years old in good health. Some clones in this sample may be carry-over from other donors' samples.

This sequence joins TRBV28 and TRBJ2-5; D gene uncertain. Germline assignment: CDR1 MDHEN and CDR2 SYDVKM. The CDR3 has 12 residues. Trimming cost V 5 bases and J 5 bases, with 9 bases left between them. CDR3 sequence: CASSLAYETQYF. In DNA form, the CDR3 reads TGTGCCAGCAGTCTCGCATACGAGACCCAGTACTTC.

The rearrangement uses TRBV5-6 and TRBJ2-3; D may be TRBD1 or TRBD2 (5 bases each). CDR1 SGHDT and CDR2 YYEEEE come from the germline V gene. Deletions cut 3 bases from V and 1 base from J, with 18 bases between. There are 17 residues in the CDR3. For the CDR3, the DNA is TGTGCCAGCAGCTGGCTCGAGGGGCTCCCCGGCACAGATACGCAGTATTTT. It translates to CASSWLEGLPGTDTQYF.

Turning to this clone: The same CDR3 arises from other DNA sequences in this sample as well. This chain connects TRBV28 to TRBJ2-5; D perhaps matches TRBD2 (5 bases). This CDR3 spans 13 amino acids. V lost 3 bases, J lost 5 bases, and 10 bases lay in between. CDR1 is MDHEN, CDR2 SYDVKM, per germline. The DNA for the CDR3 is TGTGCCAGCAGTTTCGGGGTACTGGAGACCCAGTACTTC. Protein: CASSFGVLETQYF.

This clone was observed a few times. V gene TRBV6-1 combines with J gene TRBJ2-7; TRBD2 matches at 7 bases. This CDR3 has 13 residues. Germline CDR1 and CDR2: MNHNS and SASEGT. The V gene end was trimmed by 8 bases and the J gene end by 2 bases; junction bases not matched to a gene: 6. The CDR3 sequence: CASVSGRTYEQYF. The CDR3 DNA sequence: TGTGCCAGCGTTAGCGGGCGAACCTACGAGCAGTACTTC.

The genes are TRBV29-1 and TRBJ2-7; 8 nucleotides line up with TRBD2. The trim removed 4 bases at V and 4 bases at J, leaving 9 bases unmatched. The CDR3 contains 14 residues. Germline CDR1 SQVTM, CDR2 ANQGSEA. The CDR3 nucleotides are TGCAGCGTTGGAAAGGTAGCGGGGTCGTACGAGCAGTACTTC. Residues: CSVGKVAGSYEQYF.

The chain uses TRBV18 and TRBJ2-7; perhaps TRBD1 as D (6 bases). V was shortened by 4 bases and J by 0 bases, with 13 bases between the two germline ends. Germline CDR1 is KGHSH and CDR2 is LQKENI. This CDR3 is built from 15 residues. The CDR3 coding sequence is TGTGCCAGCTCACTATCAGGGGTAAACTCCTACGAGCAGTACTTC. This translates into CASSLSGVNSYEQYF.

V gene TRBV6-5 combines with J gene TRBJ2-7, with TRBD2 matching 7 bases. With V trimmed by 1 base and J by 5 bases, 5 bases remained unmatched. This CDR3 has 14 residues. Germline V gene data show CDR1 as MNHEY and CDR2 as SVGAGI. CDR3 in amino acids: CASSYLAGAHEQYF. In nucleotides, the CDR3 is TGTGCCAGCAGTTACTTGGCGGGAGCCCACGAGCAGTACTTC.

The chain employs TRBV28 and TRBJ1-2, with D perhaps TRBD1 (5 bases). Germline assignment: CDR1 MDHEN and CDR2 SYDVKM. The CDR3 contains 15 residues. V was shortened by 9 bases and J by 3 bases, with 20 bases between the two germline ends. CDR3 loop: CASNRKDTAYYGYTF. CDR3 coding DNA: TGTGCCAGTAATAGAAAGGACACAGCCTACTATGGCTACACCTTC.

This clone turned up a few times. The CDR3 here is CASSPLGTYGYTF. The CDR3 nucleotides read TGTGCCAGCAGCCCTCTTGGGACCTATGGCTACACCTTC. This chain links TRBV11-1 with TRBJ1-2, with D maybe TRBD1 (5 bases). Trimming took 5 bases from V and 4 from J, leaving 11 bases between them. The CDR3 consists of 13 residues. Germline V gene lookup returns CDR1 SGHAT and CDR2 FQDESV (reference sequence).

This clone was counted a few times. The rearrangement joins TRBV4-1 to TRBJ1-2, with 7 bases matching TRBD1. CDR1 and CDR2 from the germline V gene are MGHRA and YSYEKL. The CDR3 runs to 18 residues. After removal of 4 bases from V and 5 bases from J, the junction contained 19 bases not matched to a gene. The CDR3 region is CASSRSGRDSQETYGYTF. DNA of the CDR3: TGCGCCAGCAGCCGGAGTGGACGGGACAGCCAAGAAACTTATGGCTACACCTTC.

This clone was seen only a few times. The CDR3 DNA reads as TGTGCCAGCAGCCCCGACGGACTGAACACTGAAGCTTTCTTT. Translated: CASSPDGLNTEAFF. The chain links TRBV4-2 to TRBJ1-1; D gene uncertain. Germline V CDR1 and CDR2: LGHNA, YNFKEQ. Deletions cut 4 bases from V and 0 bases from J, with 9 bases between. The CDR3 runs to 14 residues.

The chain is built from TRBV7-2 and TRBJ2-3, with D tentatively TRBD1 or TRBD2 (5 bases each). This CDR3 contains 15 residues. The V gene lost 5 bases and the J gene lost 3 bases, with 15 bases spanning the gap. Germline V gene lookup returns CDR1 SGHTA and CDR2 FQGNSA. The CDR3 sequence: CASSLLGVVTDTQYF. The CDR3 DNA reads TGTGCCAGCAGCCTTTTGGGGGTAGTGACAGATACGCAGTATTTT.

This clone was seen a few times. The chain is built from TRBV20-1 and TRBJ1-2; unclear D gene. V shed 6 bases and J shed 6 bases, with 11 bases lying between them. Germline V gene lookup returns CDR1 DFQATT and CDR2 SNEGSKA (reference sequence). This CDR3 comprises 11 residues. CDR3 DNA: TGCAGTGCCGACGAGTGGGATGGCTACACCTTC. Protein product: CSADEWDGYTF.

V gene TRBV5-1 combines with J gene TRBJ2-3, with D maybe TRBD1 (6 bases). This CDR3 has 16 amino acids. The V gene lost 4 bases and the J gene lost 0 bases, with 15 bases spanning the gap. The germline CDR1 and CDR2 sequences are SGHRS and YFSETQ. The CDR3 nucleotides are TGCGCCAGCAGCCTGGGGACACTCCAAAGCACAGATACGCAGTATTTT. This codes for CASSLGTLQSTDTQYF.

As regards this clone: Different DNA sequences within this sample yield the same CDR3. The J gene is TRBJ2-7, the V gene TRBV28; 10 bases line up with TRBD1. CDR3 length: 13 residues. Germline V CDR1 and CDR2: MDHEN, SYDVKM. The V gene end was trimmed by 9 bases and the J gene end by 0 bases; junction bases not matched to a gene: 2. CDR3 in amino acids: CASRTGGSYEQYF. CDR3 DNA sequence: TGTGCCAGTAGGACAGGGGGCTCCTACGAGCAGTACTTC.

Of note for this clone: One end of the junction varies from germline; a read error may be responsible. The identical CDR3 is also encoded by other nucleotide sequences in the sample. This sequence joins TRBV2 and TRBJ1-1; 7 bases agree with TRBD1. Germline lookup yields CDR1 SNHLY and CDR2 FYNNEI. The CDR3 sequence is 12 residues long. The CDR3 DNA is TGCGCCACGGGACAGTGGAGCACTGAAGCTTTCTTT. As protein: CATGQWSTEAFF.

The CDR3 sequence: CASSGTGGHGYTF. CDR3 in DNA: TGTGCCAGCAGCGGGACAGGGGGCCATGGCTACACCTTC. The chain links TRBV2 to TRBJ1-2; 12 bases line up with TRBD1. This CDR3 contains 13 residues. Germline V gene lookup returns CDR1 SNHLY and CDR2 FYNNEI. V dropped 6 bases and J dropped 6; count of bases not matched to a gene: 2.

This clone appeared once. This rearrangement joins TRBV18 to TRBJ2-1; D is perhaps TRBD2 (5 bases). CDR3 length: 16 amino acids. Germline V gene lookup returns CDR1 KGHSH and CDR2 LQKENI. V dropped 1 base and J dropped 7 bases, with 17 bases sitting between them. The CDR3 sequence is CASSPQVSRVTNEQFF. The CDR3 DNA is TGTGCCAGCTCACCACAAGTATCGCGGGTGACTAATGAGCAGTTCTTC.

The CDR3 DNA reads as TGTGCCAGCAGACGGACAGGGATGGCCTCTGGAAACACCATATATTTT. Its translation is CASRRTGMASGNTIYF. This rearrangement joins TRBV5-5 to TRBJ1-3; 8 positions agree with TRBD1. The junction had 7 bases not matched to a gene; V was cut back by 5 bases and J by 0 bases. Germline CDR1 and CDR2: SGHKS and YYEKEE (reference sequence). The CDR3 runs 16 residues.

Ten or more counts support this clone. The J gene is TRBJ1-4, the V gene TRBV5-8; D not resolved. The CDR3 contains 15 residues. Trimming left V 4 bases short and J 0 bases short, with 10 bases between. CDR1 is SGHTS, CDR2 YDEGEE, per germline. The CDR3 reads CASSRRRATNEKLFF. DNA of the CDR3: TGTGCCAGCAGCAGACGACGGGCAACTAATGAAAAACTGTTTTTT.